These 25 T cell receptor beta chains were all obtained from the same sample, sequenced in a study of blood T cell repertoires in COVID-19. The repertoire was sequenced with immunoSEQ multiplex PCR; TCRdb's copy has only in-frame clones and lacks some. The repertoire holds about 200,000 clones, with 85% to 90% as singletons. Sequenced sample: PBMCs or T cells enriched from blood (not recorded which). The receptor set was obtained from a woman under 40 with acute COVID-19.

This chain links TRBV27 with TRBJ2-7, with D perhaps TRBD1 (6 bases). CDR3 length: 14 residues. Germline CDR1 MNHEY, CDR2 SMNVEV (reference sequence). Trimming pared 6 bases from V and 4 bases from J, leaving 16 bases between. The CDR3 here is CASSLEGTPYEQYF. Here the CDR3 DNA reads TGTGCCAGCAGCCTAGAAGGGACACCGTACGAGCAGTACTTC.

The CDR3 spells CASSLPGLQGNYGYTF. CDR3 bases: TGTGCCAGCAGCCTCCCAGGCTTACAGGGGAACTATGGCTACACCTTC. V gene TRBV5-4 combines with J gene TRBJ1-2, with 7 bases fitting TRBD1. The CDR3 has 16 residues. V was clipped by 4 bases and J by 2 bases; unmatched bases: 11. Looked up from germline, CDR1 is SGHNT and CDR2 is YYREEE (reference sequence). Complete variable domain (other parts from reference TRBV5-4 and TRBJ1-2): ETGVTQSPTHLIKTRGQQVTLRCSSQSGHNTVSWYQQALGQGPQFIFQYYREEENGRGNFPPRFSGLQFPNYSSELNVNALELDDSALYLCASSLPGLQGNYGYTFGSGTRLTVV.

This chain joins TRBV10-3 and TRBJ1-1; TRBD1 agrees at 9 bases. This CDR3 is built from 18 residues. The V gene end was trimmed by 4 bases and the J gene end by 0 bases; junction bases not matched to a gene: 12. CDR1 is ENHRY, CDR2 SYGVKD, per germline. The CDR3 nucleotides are TGTGCCATCAGTGGGTATCCGGGACAGGGTCACCTGAACACTGAAGCTTTCTTT. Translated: CAISGYPGQGHLNTEAFF.

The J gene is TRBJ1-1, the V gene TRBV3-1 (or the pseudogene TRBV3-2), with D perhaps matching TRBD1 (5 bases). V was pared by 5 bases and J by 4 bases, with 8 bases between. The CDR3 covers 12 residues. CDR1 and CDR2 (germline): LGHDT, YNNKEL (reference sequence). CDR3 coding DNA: TGTGCCAGCAGCAGGGGATCCACTGAAGCTTTCTTT. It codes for CASSRGSTEAFF.

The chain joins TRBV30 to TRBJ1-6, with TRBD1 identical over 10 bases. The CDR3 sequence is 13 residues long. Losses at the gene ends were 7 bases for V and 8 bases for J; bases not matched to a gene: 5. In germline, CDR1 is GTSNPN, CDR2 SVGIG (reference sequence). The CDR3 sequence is CAFSGTGDSPLHF. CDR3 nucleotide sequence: TGTGCCTTCTCCGGGACAGGGGATTCACCCCTCCACTTT. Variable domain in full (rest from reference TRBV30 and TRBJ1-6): SQTIHQWPATLVQPVGSPLSLECTVEGTSNPNLYWYRQAAGRGLQLLFYSVGIGQISSEVPQNLSASRPQDRQFILSSKKLLLSDSGFYLCAFSGTGDSPLHFGNGTRLTVT.

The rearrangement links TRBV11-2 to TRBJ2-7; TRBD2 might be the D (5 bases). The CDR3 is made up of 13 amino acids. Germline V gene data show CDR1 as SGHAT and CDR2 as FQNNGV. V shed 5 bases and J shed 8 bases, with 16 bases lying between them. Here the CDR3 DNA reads TGTGCCAGCAGCCTAGCCCCGTTTAGAAAGCAGTACTTC. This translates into CASSLAPFRKQYF.

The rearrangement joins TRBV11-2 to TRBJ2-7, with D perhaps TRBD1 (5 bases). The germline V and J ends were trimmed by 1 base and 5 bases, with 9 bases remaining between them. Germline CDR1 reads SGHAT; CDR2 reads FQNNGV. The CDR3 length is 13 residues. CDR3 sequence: CASSLVRANEQYF. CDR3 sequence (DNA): TGTGCCAGCAGCTTAGTCAGGGCCAACGAGCAGTACTTC.

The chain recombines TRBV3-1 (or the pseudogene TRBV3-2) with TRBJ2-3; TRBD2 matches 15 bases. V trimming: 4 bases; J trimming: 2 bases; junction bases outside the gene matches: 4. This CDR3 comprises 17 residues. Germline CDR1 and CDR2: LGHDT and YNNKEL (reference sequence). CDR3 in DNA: TGTGCCAGCAGCCTTGGACTAGCGGGGGGGGACACAGATACGCAGTATTTT. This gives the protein CASSLGLAGGDTDTQYF.

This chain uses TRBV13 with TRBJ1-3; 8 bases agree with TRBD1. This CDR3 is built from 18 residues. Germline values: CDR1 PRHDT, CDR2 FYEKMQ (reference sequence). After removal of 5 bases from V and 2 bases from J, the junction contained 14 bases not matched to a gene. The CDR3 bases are TGTGCCAGCAGCCGTGAAGGGCGACAGGGGCCCGCTGGAAACACCATATATTTT. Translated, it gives CASSREGRQGPAGNTIYF.

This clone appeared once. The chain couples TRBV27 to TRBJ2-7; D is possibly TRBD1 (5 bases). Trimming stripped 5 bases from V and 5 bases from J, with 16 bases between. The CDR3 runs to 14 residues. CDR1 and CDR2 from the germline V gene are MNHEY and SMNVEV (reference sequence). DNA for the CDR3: TGTGCCAGCAGTCCCCCGTGGGGCCCCCACGAGCAGTACTTC. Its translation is CASSPPWGPHEQYF.

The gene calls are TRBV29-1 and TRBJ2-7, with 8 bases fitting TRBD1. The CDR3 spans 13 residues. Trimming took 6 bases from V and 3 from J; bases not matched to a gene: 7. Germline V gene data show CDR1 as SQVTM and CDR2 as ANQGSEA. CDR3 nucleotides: TGCAGCGTGACAGGGGCCGAAGTCTACGAGCAGTACTTC. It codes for CSVTGAEVYEQYF.

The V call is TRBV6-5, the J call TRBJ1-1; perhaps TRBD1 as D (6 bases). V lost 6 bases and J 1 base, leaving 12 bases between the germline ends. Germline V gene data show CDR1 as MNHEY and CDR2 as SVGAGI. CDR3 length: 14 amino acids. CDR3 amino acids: CASSWDMGNTEAFF. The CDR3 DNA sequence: TGTGCCAGCAGCTGGGACATGGGGAACACTGAAGCTTTCTTT.

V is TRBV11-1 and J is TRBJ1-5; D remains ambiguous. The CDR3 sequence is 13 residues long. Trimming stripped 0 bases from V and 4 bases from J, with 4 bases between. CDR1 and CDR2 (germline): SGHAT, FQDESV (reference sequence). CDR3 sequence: CASSLAGNQPQHF. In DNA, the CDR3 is TGTGCCAGCAGCTTAGCCGGGAATCAGCCCCAGCATTTT.

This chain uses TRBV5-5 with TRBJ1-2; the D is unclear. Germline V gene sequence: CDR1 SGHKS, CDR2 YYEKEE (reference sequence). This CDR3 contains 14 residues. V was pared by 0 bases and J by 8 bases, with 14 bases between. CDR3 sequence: CASSLAANPLGYTF. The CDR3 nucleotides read TGTGCCAGCAGCTTGGCTGCTAACCCTCTCGGCTACACCTTC.

The CDR3 region is CASSHRGHLSISSYNEQFF. The CDR3 nucleotides are TGTGCCAGCAGTCACAGGGGCCACCTCTCCATAAGCTCCTACAATGAGCAGTTCTTC. The chain is built from TRBV6-6 and TRBJ2-1; 7 bases are a match to TRBD1. V lost 5 bases to trimming and J lost 0 bases; unmatched junction nucleotides: 16. Germline assignment: CDR1 MNHNY and CDR2 SVGAGI (reference sequence). The CDR3 length is 19 residues.

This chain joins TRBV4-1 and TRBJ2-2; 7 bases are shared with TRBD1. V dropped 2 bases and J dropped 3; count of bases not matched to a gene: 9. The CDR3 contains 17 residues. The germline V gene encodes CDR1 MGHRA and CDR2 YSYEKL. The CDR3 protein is CASSQTNRGTDTGELFF. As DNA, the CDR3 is TGCGCCAGCAGCCAAACGAACAGGGGAACGGACACCGGGGAGCTGTTTTTT.

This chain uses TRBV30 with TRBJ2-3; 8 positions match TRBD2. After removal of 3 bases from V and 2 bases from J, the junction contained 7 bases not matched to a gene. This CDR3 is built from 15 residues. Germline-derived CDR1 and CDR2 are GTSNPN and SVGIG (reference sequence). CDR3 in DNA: TGTGCCTGGAGCGGTGGCGGGGGGACCACAGATACGCAGTATTTT. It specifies CAWSGGGGTTDTQYF.

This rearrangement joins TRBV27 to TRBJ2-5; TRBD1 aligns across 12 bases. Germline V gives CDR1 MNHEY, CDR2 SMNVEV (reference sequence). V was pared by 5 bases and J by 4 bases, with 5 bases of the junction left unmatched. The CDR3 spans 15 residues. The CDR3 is CASSPGQGARETQYF. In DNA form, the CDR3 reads TGTGCCAGCAGTCCGGGACAGGGGGCTAGAGAGACCCAGTACTTC.

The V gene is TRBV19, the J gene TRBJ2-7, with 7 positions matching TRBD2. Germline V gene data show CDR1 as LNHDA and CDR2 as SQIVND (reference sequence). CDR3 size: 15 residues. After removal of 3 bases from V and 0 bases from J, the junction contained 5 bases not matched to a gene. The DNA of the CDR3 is TGTGCCAGTAGTATTTCAAGCGGGGCCTCCTACGAGCAGTACTTC. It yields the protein CASSISSGASYEQYF.

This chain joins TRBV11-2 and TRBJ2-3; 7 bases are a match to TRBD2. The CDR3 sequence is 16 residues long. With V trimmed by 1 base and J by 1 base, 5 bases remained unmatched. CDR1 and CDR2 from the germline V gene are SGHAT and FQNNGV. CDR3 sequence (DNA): TGTGCCAGCAGCTTAGGGGGGGGGTCGGGCACAGATACGCAGTATTTT. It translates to CASSLGGGSGTDTQYF.

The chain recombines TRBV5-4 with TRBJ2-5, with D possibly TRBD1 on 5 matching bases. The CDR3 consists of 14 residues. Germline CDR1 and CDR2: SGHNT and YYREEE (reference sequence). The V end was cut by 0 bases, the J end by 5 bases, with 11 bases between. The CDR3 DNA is TGTGCCAGCAGCTTGGCCAGGGTCGGTGAGACCCAGTACTTC. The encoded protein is CASSLARVGETQYF.

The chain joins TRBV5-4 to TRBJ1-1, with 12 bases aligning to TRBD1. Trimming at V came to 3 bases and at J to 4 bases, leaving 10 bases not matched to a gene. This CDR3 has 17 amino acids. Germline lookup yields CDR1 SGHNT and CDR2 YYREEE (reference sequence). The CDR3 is CASSWPGQGAIGTEAFF. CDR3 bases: TGTGCCAGCAGCTGGCCGGGACAGGGGGCGATCGGCACTGAAGCTTTCTTT.

CDR3 loop: CASSQGAATGELFF. CDR3 nucleotide sequence: TGTGCCAGCAGCCAGGGTGCCGCTACCGGGGAGCTGTTTTTT. The rearrangement uses TRBV7-9 and TRBJ2-2, with a weak D call TRBD1 (5 bases). Germline V gene lookup returns CDR1 SEHNR and CDR2 FQNEAQ (reference sequence). The V and J ends lost 5 bases and 5 bases respectively, with 12 bases between them. The CDR3 is 14 residues long.

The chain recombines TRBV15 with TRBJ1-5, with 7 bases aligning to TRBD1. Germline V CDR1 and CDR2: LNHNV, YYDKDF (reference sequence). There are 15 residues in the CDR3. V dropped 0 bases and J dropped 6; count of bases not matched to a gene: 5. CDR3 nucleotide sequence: TGTGCCACCAGCAGAGATAGGGGGCGATTTCAGCCCCAGCATTTT. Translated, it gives CATSRDRGRFQPQHF.

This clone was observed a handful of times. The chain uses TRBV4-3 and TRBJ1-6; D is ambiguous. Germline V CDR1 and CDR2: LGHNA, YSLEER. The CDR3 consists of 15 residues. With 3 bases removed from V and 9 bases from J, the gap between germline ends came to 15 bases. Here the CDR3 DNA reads TGCGCCAGCAGCCAGGGGAGACCTGACCGTTCACCCCTCCACTTT. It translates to CASSQGRPDRSPLHF.